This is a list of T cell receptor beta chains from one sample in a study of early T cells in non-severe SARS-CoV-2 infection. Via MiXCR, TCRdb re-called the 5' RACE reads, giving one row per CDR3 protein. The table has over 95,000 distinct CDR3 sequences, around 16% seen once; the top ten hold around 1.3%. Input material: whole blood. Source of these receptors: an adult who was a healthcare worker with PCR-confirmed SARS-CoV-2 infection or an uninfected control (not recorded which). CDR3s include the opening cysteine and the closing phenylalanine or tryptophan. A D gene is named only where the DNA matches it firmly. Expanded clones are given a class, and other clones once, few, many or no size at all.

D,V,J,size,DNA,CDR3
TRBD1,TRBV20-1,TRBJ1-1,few,TGCAGTGCCAAGAGACCCGGGACAGGGAAAAACACTGAAGCTTTCTTT,CSAKRPGTGKNTEAFF
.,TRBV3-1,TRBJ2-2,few,TGTGCCAGCAGCCAAGATACTACCCGCACCGGGGAGCTGTTTTTT,CASSQDTTRTGELFF
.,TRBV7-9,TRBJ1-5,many,TGTGCCAGCAGCTTAGGACGGGATCAGCCCCAGCATTTT,CASSLGRDQPQHF
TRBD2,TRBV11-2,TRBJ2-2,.,TGTGCCAGCAGCTTAGCCCCCCAGACTAGCGGGAGGGCCGGGGAGCTGTTTTTT,CASSLAPQTSGRAGELFF
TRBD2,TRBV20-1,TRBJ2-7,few,TGCAGTGCTAGAGACTGGGGGACTAGCGGCTACGAGCAGTACTTC,CSARDWGTSGYEQYF
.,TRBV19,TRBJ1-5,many,TGTGCCAGTAAACAGGGAAATCAGCCCCAGCATTTT,CASKQGNQPQHF
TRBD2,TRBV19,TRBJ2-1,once,TGTGCCAGTCGTTTAGCGGGGGGTCAACTAGGCTACAATGAGCAGTTCTTC,CASRLAGGQLGYNEQFF
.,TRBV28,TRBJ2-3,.,TGTGCCAGCAGTTCCGGGGCGTGGGACCAATTCACAGATACGCAGTATTTT,CASSSGAWDQFTDTQYF
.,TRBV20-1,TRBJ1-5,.,TGCAGTGCTAGAGGCAGGGTTAATAGCAATCAGCCCCAGCATTTT,CSARGRVNSNQPQHF
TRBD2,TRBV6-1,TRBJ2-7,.,TGTGCCAGCAGTGACGGGGGGTACGAGCAGTACTTC,CASSDGGYEQYF
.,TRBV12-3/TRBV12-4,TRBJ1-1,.,TGTGCCAGCAGTGCCGGGTCCCAGCACACTGAAGCTTTCTTT,CASSAGSQHTEAFF
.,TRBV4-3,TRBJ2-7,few,TGCGCCAGCAGCCAAGAGTGGGGCCCCCGTTACGAGCAGTACTTC,CASSQEWGPRYEQYF
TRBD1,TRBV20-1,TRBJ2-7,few,TGCAGTGCTAGGGACAGGGGGCGACTCTACGAGCAGTACTTC,CSARDRGRLYEQYF
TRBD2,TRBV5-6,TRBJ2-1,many,TGTGCCAGCAGCTCAGTTACATACCCAGGAAGACACCGAGCGGGGGATGAGCAGTTCTTC,CASSSVTYPGRHRAGDEQFF
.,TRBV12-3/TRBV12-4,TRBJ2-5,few,TGTGCCAGCAGTCCACGACAGGGAGGAGAGACCCAGTACTTC,CASSPRQGGETQYF
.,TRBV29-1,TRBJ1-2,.,TGCAGCGTGACAGCATCCTATGGCTACACCTTC,CSVTASYGYTF
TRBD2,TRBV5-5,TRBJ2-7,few,TGTGCCAGCACCGAGAGGACTAGCTTTTTCTACGAGCAGTACTTC,CASTERTSFFYEQYF
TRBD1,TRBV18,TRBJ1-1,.,TGTGCCAGCTCACCGACACCGGACAGGGGCACTGAAGCTTTCTTT,CASSPTPDRGTEAFF
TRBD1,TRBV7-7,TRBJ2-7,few,TGTGCTAGCAGCTCCCGACAGGGAGCCGAGCAGTACTTC,CASSSRQGAEQYF
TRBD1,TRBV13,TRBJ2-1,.,TGTGCCAGCAGCCCAAGGACAGGGGGGTTGAATGAGCAGTTCTTC,CASSPRTGGLNEQFF
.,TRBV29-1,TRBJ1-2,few,TGCAGCGTGCCAGACCAGAACTATGGCTACACCTTC,CSVPDQNYGYTF
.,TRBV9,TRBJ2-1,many,TGTGCCAGCAGCGTAGTAGCGGACTCCTACAATGAGCAGTTCTTC,CASSVVADSYNEQFF
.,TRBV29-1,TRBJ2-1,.,TGCAGCGTTGAGGGAGGGGGCAATGAGCAGTTCTTC,CSVEGGGNEQFF
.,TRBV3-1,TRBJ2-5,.,TGTGCCAGCAGCAGGCAAGAGACCCAGTACTTC,CASSRQETQYF
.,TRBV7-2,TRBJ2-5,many,TGTGCCAGCAGCCCCCGCAGGGATCAAGAGACCCAGTACTTC,CASSPRRDQETQYF
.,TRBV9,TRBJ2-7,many,TGTGCCAGCACCGTTGGGCAGTCCGGTTTTCCCTACGAGCAGTACTTC,CASTVGQSGFPYEQYF
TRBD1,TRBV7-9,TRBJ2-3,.,TGTGCCAGCAGCCCCCCAGGGGGACGAGGCACAGATACGCAGTATTTT,CASSPPGGRGTDTQYF
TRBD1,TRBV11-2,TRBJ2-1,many,TGTGCCAGCAGCTTAGATACAGGGGGCCATGAGCAGTTCTTC,CASSLDTGGHEQFF
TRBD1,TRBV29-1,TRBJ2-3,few,TGCAGCGTTGAGGACAGGGGGCTGGGGGCAGATACGCAGTATTTT,CSVEDRGLGADTQYF
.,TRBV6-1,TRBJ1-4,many,TGTGCCAGCAGTGACCCCCGAGGGGCGAGGGGTAATGAAAAACTGTTTTTT,CASSDPRGARGNEKLFF
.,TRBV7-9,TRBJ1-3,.,TGTGCCAGCAGCCCCGCCTCTGGAAACACCATATATTTT,CASSPASGNTIYF
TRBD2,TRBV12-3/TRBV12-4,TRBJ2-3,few,TGTGCCACCCGGTTTGGTACTAGCGGGACGCGCACAGATACGCAGTATTTT,CATRFGTSGTRTDTQYF
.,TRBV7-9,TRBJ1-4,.,TGTGCCAGCTCCAACGGACTTTCCCTTGCAACTAATGAAAAACTGTTTTTT,CASSNGLSLATNEKLFF
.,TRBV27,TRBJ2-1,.,TGTGCCAGCAGTTTTTCGGTGGACAATGAGCAGTTCTTC,CASSFSVDNEQFF
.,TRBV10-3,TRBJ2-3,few,TGTGCCTCCAGAAGGAGCGGAGGAGCAGATACGCAGTATTTT,CASRRSGGADTQYF
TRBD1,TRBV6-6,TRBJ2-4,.,TGTGCCAGCAGTTACGGGACAGGGGGGAACATTCAGTACTTC,CASSYGTGGNIQYF
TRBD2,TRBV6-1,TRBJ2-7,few,TGTGCCAGCAGTGAAAGGGGACTAGCGGGGGCCTCTTCCGAGCAGTACTTC,CASSERGLAGASSEQYF
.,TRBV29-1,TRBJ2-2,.,TGCAGCGTTGGCGGGGCCGGCACCGGGGAGCTGTTTTTT,CSVGGAGTGELFF
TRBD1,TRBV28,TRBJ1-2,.,TGTGCCAGCACCCCCAGGACAGGGGGCTACTATGGCTACACCTTC,CASTPRTGGYYGYTF
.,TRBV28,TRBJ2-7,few,TGTGCCATCTCGCCCTTGGGAGCCTACGAGCAGTACTTC,CAISPLGAYEQYF
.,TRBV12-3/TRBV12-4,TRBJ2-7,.,TGTGCCAGCAGTTTGTGGGGTCCCTCCTACGAGCAGTACTTC,CASSLWGPSYEQYF
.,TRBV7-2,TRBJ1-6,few,TGTGCCAGCAGCTTAGTAGGCCGACTGCTCAATTCACCCCTCCACTTT,CASSLVGRLLNSPLHF
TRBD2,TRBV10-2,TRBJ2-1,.,TGCGCCAGCAGTCTGGCTAGCGGGGGCAATGAGCAGTTCTTC,CASSLASGGNEQFF
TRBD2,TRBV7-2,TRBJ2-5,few,TGTGCCAGCAGCTTAGTCGGGGGGAAGAGAGAGACCCAGTACTTC,CASSLVGGKRETQYF
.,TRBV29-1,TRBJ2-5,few,TGCAGCGCCTTGGCGGAGACCCAGTACTTC,CSALAETQYF
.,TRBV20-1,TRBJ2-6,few,TGCAGTGCCCAGGGGACTGGGGCCAACGTCCTGACTTTC,CSAQGTGANVLTF
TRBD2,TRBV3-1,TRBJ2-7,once,TGTGCCAGCAGCACACGGACTAGCGGGGTTTACTACGAGCAGTACTTC,CASSTRTSGVYYEQYF
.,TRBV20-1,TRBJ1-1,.,TGCAGTGCTAGAGTAGGGGACACAATCACTGAAGCTTTCTTT,CSARVGDTITEAFF
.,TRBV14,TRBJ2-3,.,TGTGCCAGCAGCCAAGAAACCCTCCCAGATACGCAGTATTTT,CASSQETLPDTQYF
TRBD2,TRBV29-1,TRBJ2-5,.,TGCAGCGTAAGGACTAGCGGCCAAGAGACCCAGTACTTC,CSVRTSGQETQYF
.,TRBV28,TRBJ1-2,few,TGTGCCACCGCCATAAACAGCTATGGCTACACCTTC,CATAINSYGYTF
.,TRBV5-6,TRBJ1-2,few,TGTGCCAGCAGCGGGCCGGACAGAGGGGACGGCTACACCTTC,CASSGPDRGDGYTF
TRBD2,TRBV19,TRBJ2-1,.,TGTGCCAGTAGTATGGGTAGCGGGGCGCTGAATGAGCAGTTCTTC,CASSMGSGALNEQFF
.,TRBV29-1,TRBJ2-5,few,TGCAGCGTTAAAAGGGAACAGGGCCAAGAGACCCAGTACTTC,CSVKREQGQETQYF
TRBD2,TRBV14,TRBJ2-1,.,TGTGCCAGCAGCCGTCCCGGGACTAGCGGGGGGGCGAAGTTCTTC,CASSRPGTSGGAKFF
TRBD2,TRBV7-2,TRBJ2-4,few,TGTGCCAGCAGCTCCCGGACTAGCGGGGCCAAAAACATTCAGTACTTC,CASSSRTSGAKNIQYF
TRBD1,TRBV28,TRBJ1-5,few,TGTGCCAGCAGTCAGGGGGCATTCGGCAATCAGCCCCAGCATTTT,CASSQGAFGNQPQHF
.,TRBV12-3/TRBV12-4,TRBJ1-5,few,TGTGCCAGCAGCCCCCTCGTATATCAGCCCCAGCATTTT,CASSPLVYQPQHF
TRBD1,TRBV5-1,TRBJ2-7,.,TGCGCCAGCAGCTTGATTTTGACAGGGGACTCCTACGAGCAGTACTTC,CASSLILTGDSYEQYF